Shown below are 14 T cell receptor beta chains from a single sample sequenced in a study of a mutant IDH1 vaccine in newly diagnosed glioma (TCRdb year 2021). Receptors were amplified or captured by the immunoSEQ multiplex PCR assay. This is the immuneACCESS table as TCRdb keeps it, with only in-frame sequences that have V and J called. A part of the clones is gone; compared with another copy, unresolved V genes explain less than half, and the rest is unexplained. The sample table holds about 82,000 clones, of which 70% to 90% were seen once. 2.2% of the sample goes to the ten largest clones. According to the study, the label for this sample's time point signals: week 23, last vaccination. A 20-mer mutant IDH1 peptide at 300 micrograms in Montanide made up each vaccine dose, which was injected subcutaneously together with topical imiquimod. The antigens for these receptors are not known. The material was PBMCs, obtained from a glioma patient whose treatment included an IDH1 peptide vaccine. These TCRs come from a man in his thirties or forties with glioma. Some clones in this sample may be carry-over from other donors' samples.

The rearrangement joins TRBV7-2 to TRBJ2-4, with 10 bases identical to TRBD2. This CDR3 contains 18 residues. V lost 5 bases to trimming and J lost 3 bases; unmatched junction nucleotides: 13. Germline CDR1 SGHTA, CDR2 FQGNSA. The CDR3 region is CASSRREERGGDKNIQYF. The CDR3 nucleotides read TGTGCCAGCAGCCGACGTGAGGAGCGGGGGGGAGACAAAAACATTCAGTACTTC.

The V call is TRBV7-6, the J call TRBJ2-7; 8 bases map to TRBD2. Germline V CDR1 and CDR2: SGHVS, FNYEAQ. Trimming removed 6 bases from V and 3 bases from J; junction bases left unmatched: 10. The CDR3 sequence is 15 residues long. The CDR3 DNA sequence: TGTGCCAGCAGTCCCACGAGCGGGGGCCTCTACGAGCAGTACTTC. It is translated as CASSPTSGGLYEQYF.

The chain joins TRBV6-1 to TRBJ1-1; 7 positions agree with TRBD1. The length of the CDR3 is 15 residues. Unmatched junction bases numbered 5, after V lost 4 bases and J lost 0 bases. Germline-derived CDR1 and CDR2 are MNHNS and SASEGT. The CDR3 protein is CASSVPGTVNTEAFF. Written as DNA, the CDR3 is TGTGCCAGCAGTGTCCCCGGGACAGTGAACACTGAAGCTTTCTTT.

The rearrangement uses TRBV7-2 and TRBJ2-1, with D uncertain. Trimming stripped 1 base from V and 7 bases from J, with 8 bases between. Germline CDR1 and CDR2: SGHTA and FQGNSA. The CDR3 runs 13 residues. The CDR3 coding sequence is TGTGCCAGCAGCTTAGTCGGTCGAAATGAGCAGTTCTTC. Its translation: CASSLVGRNEQFF.

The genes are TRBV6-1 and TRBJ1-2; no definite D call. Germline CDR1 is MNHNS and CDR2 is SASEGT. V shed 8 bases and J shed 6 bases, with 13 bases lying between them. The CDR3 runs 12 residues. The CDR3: CASQTAIDGYTF. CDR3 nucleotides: TGTGCCAGCCAGACGGCAATCGATGGCTACACCTTC.

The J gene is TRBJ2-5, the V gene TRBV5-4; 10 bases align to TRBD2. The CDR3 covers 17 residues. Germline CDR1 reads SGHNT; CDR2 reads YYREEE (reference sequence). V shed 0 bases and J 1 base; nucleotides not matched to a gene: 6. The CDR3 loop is CASSLGPSGRSQETQYF. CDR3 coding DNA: TGTGCCAGCAGCTTGGGTCCTAGCGGGAGAAGCCAAGAGACCCAGTACTTC.

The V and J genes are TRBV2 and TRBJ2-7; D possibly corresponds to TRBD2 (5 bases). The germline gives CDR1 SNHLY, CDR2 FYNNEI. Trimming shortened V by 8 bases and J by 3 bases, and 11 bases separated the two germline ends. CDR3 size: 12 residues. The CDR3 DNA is TGTGCCAGCCGTGGACGGGACTACGAGCAGTACTTC. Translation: CASRGRDYEQYF.

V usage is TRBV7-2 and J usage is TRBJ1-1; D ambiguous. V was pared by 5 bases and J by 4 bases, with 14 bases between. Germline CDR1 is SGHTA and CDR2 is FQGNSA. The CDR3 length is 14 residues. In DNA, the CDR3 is TGTGCCAGCAGCCTCCGGGTCTGGGGCACTGAAGCTTTCTTT. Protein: CASSLRVWGTEAFF.

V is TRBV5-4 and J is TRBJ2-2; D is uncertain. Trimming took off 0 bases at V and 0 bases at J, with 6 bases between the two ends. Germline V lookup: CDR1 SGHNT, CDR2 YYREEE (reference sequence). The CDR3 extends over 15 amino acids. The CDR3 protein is CASSLGLANTGELFF. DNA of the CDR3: TGTGCCAGCAGCTTGGGACTCGCGAACACCGGGGAGCTGTTTTTT. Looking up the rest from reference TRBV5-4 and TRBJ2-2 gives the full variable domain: ETGVTQSPTHLIKTRGQQVTLRCSSQSGHNTVSWYQQALGQGPQFIFQYYREEENGRGNFPPRFSGLQFPNYSSELNVNALELDDSALYLCASSLGLANTGELFFGEGSRLTVL.

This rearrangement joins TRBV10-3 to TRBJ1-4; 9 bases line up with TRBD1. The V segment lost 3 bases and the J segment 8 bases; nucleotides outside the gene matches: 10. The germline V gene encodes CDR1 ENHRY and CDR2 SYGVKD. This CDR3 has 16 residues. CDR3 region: CAISDSPGQGREKLFF. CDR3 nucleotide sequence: TGTGCCATCAGTGACTCTCCGGGACAGGGCAGAGAAAAACTGTTTTTT.

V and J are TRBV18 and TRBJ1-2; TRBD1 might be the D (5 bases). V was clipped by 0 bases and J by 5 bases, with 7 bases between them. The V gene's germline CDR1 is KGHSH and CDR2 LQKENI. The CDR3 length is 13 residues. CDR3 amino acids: CASSPPTAYGYTF. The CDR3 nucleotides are TGTGCCAGCTCACCACCGACAGCTTATGGCTACACCTTC.

CDR3: CASTPGTSGVADTQYF. In DNA, the CDR3 is TGTGCCAGCACCCCCGGGACTAGCGGAGTCGCAGATACGCAGTATTTT. The chain carries TRBV28 and TRBJ2-3; 11 positions agree with TRBD2. Germline V gives CDR1 MDHEN, CDR2 SYDVKM. The CDR3 is 16 amino acids. The V and J ends lost 7 bases and 4 bases, in that order; junction bases with no gene match: 10.

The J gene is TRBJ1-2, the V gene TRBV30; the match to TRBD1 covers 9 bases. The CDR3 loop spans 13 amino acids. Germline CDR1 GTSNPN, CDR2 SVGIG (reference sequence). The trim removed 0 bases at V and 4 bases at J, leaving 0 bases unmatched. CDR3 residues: CAWSVQGAYGYTF. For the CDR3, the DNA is TGTGCCTGGAGTGTACAGGGGGCCTATGGCTACACCTTC.

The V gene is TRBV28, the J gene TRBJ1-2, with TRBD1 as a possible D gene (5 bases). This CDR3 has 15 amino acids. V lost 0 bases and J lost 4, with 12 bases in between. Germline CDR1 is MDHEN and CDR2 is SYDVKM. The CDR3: CASSLWARDGYGYTF. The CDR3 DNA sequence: TGTGCCAGCAGTTTATGGGCCCGGGACGGCTATGGCTACACCTTC.